The entry that follows covers one T cell receptor (beta chain) sequence. Its antigen is as yet unknown. The record originates from a study of CD8+CD57+ T cells in acquired aplastic anemia. Study-wide results and caveats: About 29 shared CD8+ CDR3s appeared highly expressed within patients' immunodominant clones.

Selection for sequencing was limited to patients who had shown CD8+CD57+ cell expansion by flow cytometry. The template used for profiling TCR beta VDJ and CDR3 was genomic DNA. In TCRdb, the reads were re-called with MiXCR into one record per CDR3 protein. The sample holds around 130,000 distinct CDR3 sequences, under 60% seen once. Trimming shortened V by 3 bases and J by 5 bases, and 13 bases separated the two germline ends. Per the germline V gene, CDR1 is SQVTM and CDR2 is ANQGSEA. The length of the CDR3 is 13 residues. The chain has TRBV29-1 and TRBJ2-5; the D gene could be TRBD1 or TRBD2 (5 bases each). The sample consisted of sorted CD4+, CD8+, or CD8+CD57+ T cells (not recorded which) from PBMCs. The origin of this receptor is a human donor with aplastic anemia. CDR3 sequence: CSVDGAWGETQYF. As DNA, the CDR3 is TGCAGCGTTGACGGGGCGTGGGGTGAGACCCAGTACTTC.